Given below is one T cell receptor beta chain in context. Its antigen is not known. CDR3 size: 13 residues. Germline lookup yields CDR1 MNHNS and CDR2 SASEGT. Trimming shortened V by 2 bases and J by 2 bases, and 4 bases separated the two germline ends. The data were obtained in a study of T cell responses to AZD1222 COVID-19 vaccine. Study-level results: Along spike, vaccine-associated CD4 TCRs were found throughout, with dominance at 160-218 and 743-854. Unmutated variant regions are reportedly targeted by nearly half of spike-specific TCRs. Clonal diversity may have been underestimated in mostly white British donors. Seropositive AZD1222 recipients at baseline numbered only five or six.

Profiling relied on immunoSEQ multiplex PCR, and the TCRdb table lists in-frame clones only, not all of them. Of some 120,000 clones in the sample, 92% were seen once. Material: peripheral blood, obtained on day 0 of AZD1222 vaccination. This TCR came from an adult in good health. The chain uses TRBV6-1 and TRBJ2-1; D not resolved. The CDR3 DNA reads as TGTGCCAGCAGTGAAACAGCCTACAATGAGCAGTTCTTC. It is translated as CASSETAYNEQFF.